This is a list of T cell receptor beta chains from one sample in a study of shared clonotypes between healthy human individuals. The protocol was immunoSEQ multiplex PCR, while the TCRdb copy is restricted to in-frame clones and leaves out a portion. The sample carries some 450,000 clones, 77% recorded once. The specimen sequenced was PBMCs. Receptor source: a woman in her forties in good health. Some clones in this sample may be carry-over from other donors' samples. Both conserved end residues are part of each CDR3. Fields, in order: D gene, V gene, clone size, J gene, CDR3 DNA, CDR3 protein. D genes are given only for firm matches. Size values are once, few and many counts, or a class for expanded clones, and some rows have none.

d_call: TRBD1; v_call: TRBV27; clone_size: .; j_call: TRBJ1-2; cdr3_nt: TGTGCCAGCAGACAAGACAGGGACTATGGCTACACCTTC; cdr3_aa: CASRQDRDYGYTF
d_call: .; v_call: TRBV6-5; clone_size: .; j_call: TRBJ2-2; cdr3_nt: TGTGCCAGCCGAACGACTAGTGCGAACACCGGGGAGCTGTTTTTT; cdr3_aa: CASRTTSANTGELFF
d_call: .; v_call: TRBV6-1; clone_size: .; j_call: TRBJ1-2; cdr3_nt: TGTGCCAGCAGTGAGGGGACCGGGGGGGGCTATGGCTACACCTTC; cdr3_aa: CASSEGTGGGYGYTF
d_call: .; v_call: TRBV6-1; clone_size: .; j_call: TRBJ2-7; cdr3_nt: TGTGCCAGCAGTGAAGATTCATCGGGCCTTGAGGAGCAGTACTTC; cdr3_aa: CASSEDSSGLEEQYF
d_call: .; v_call: TRBV5-6; clone_size: once; j_call: TRBJ2-3; cdr3_nt: TGTGCCAGCAGCCCCAGCGGAGGCACAGATACGCAGTATTTT; cdr3_aa: CASSPSGGTDTQYF
d_call: .; v_call: TRBV5-1; clone_size: .; j_call: TRBJ1-3; cdr3_nt: TGCGCCAGCAGCTTGTCGGACGGCGGAAACACCATATATTTT; cdr3_aa: CASSLSDGGNTIYF
d_call: TRBD2; v_call: TRBV11-1; clone_size: .; j_call: TRBJ2-1; cdr3_nt: TGTGCCAGCAGCTTAGGCCCAAGCGGGAGCGATGAGCAGTTCTTC; cdr3_aa: CASSLGPSGSDEQFF
d_call: .; v_call: TRBV6-1; clone_size: .; j_call: TRBJ2-7; cdr3_nt: TGTGCCAGCAGTCCCCCCGCGGCGCAGGTGGGGGAGCAGTACTTC; cdr3_aa: CASSPPAAQVGEQYF
d_call: .; v_call: TRBV7-2; clone_size: .; j_call: TRBJ2-5; cdr3_nt: TGTGCCAGCACCCCTCCCGGTGGGGAGACCCAGTACTTC; cdr3_aa: CASTPPGGETQYF
d_call: TRBD2; v_call: TRBV9; clone_size: .; j_call: TRBJ2-3; cdr3_nt: TGTGCCAGCAGCCCCACGTGGGGGGGAACAGATACGCAGTATTTT; cdr3_aa: CASSPTWGGTDTQYF
d_call: .; v_call: TRBV6-6; clone_size: .; j_call: TRBJ1-2; cdr3_nt: TGTGCCAGCAGTTACGCAATGGGTGCTTCTAACTATGGCTACACCTTC; cdr3_aa: CASSYAMGASNYGYTF
d_call: .; v_call: TRBV10-3; clone_size: few; j_call: TRBJ2-4; cdr3_nt: TGTGCCATCAGTGAGTCGGGATTAATCCTAGCCAAAAACATTCAGTACTTC; cdr3_aa: CAISESGLILAKNIQYF
d_call: .; v_call: TRBV7-3; clone_size: .; j_call: TRBJ1-1; cdr3_nt: TGTGCCAGCAGCTTCGGGGGGGACACTGAAGCTTTCTTT; cdr3_aa: CASSFGGDTEAFF
d_call: .; v_call: TRBV2; clone_size: few; j_call: TRBJ2-6; cdr3_nt: TGTGCCAGCAGTGAAGCGCTTCTGGGGGCCAACGTCCTGACTTTC; cdr3_aa: CASSEALLGANVLTF
d_call: .; v_call: TRBV7-9; clone_size: .; j_call: TRBJ2-5; cdr3_nt: TGTGCCAGCAGCCCCCTGGAGGGGACCCAGTACTTC; cdr3_aa: CASSPLEGTQYF
d_call: .; v_call: TRBV11-1; clone_size: .; j_call: TRBJ1-1; cdr3_nt: TGTGCCAGCATTCCAGGCCGACGAAACCAGGCTGAAGCTTTCTTT; cdr3_aa: CASIPGRRNQAEAFF
d_call: .; v_call: TRBV28; clone_size: .; j_call: TRBJ2-7; cdr3_nt: TGTGCCAGCTCATTCTTCGGCAAATTCGAGCAGTACTTC; cdr3_aa: CASSFFGKFEQYF
d_call: .; v_call: TRBV5-6; clone_size: few; j_call: TRBJ1-1; cdr3_nt: TGTGCCAGCAGCTTGGTGGGTGACACTGAAGCTTTCTTT; cdr3_aa: CASSLVGDTEAFF
d_call: TRBD2; v_call: TRBV28; clone_size: .; j_call: TRBJ2-5; cdr3_nt: TGTGCCAGCAGTTTACTAGCGGGATCGGTGGAGACCCAGTACTTC; cdr3_aa: CASSLLAGSVETQYF
d_call: .; v_call: TRBV11-2; clone_size: .; j_call: TRBJ1-1; cdr3_nt: TGTGCCAGCAGCCCCACCTGGAGGGGTGAAGCTTTCTTT; cdr3_aa: CASSPTWRGEAFF
d_call: TRBD1; v_call: TRBV25-1; clone_size: .; j_call: TRBJ2-5; cdr3_nt: TGTGCCAGCAGTACCCAAGGGGGCTACAGAGAGACCCAGTACTTC; cdr3_aa: CASSTQGGYRETQYF
d_call: TRBD2; v_call: TRBV28; clone_size: .; j_call: TRBJ2-7; cdr3_nt: TGTGCCAGCAGGCGGAGGCCCGGGACTAGCGGTACCTACGAGCAGTACTTC; cdr3_aa: CASRRRPGTSGTYEQYF
d_call: .; v_call: TRBV28; clone_size: once; j_call: TRBJ1-1; cdr3_nt: TGTGCCAGCAGTAGGTGGCAGGAGAACACTGAAGCTTTCTTT; cdr3_aa: CASSRWQENTEAFF
d_call: TRBD1; v_call: TRBV12-5; clone_size: .; j_call: TRBJ2-7; cdr3_nt: TGTGCTAGTGGTTTTTTTTGGGACAGGGCACCCTCCTACGAGCAGTACTTC; cdr3_aa: CASGFFWDRAPSYEQYF
d_call: TRBD1; v_call: TRBV5-4; clone_size: .; j_call: TRBJ1-1; cdr3_nt: TGTGCCAGCAGGAGAACAGGGGTCTTGAACACTGAAGCTTTCTTT; cdr3_aa: CASRRTGVLNTEAFF
d_call: .; v_call: TRBV7-8; clone_size: few; j_call: TRBJ1-2; cdr3_nt: TGTGCCAGCAGCACCACGGGAGGCCCAGTCACCTTC; cdr3_aa: CASSTTGGPVTF
d_call: .; v_call: TRBV28; clone_size: few; j_call: TRBJ2-1; cdr3_nt: TGTGCCAGCAGTTCAAACCTGGGGGACGGGCTACGATTCGTACAGGATGAGCAGTTCTTC; cdr3_aa: CASSSNLGDGLRFVQDEQFF
d_call: .; v_call: TRBV29-1; clone_size: .; j_call: TRBJ2-5; cdr3_nt: TGCAGCGTTGTTTCACTTCAAGAGACCCAGTACTTC; cdr3_aa: CSVVSLQETQYF
d_call: .; v_call: TRBV6-5; clone_size: .; j_call: TRBJ1-2; cdr3_nt: TGTGCCAGCAGATTTGCAGGGGCCAATAACTATGGCTACACCTTC; cdr3_aa: CASRFAGANNYGYTF
d_call: .; v_call: TRBV10-1; clone_size: .; j_call: TRBJ2-1; cdr3_nt: TGCGCCAGCAGTGACGGCGGGTACAACAATGAGCAGTTCTTC; cdr3_aa: CASSDGGYNNEQFF